One and the same sample provided the 13 T cell receptor beta chains below, sequenced in a study of cytomegalovirus exposure and HLA in healthy donors. Produced via immunoSEQ multiplex PCR; TCRdb's table is partial and in-frame only. The sample has 150,000 to 200,000 clones; about 81% are singletons. Sequenced material: PBMCs. The receptors stem from a woman aged 25 to 39 in good health and CMV-seronegative.

This clone was counted a single time. The chain carries TRBV5-1 and TRBJ2-3; D unresolved. Trimming stripped 5 bases from V and 2 bases from J, with 9 bases between. Looked up from germline, CDR1 is SGHRS and CDR2 is YFSETQ. The CDR3 is 13 residues long. The CDR3 nucleotides read TGCGCCAGCAGGGAGTCCGTCACAGATACGCAGTATTTT. Translated: CASRESVTDTQYF.

The chain recombines TRBV19 with TRBJ1-1; TRBD1 aligns across 8 bases. CDR3 length: 13 amino acids. Trimming took 8 bases from V and 5 from J; bases not matched to a gene: 7. CDR1 and CDR2 (germline): LNHDA, SQIVND (reference sequence). The chain's CDR3 is CASSDRGRTEAFF. The CDR3 DNA is TGTGCCAGTTCAGACAGGGGAAGAACTGAAGCTTTCTTT.

This rearrangement joins TRBV6-5 to TRBJ2-5; 9 nucleotides align to TRBD2. The length of the CDR3 is 15 residues. Germline CDR1 MNHEY, CDR2 SVGAGI. Germline trimming cut 2 bases from V and 5 bases from J; bases unmatched to any gene: 6. CDR3 DNA: TGTGCCAGCAGTTACACTCCGGGACTAGCCGAGACCCAGTACTTC. Translation: CASSYTPGLAETQYF.

This chain uses TRBV5-1 with TRBJ1-4; possible D gene TRBD1, 6 bases. Trimming took off 0 bases at V and 0 bases at J, with 6 bases between the two ends. This CDR3 has 15 amino acids. Germline assignment: CDR1 SGHRS and CDR2 YFSETQ. As DNA, the CDR3 is TGCGCCAGCAGCTTGGAGGGGGCAACTAATGAAAAACTGTTTTTT. It codes for CASSLEGATNEKLFF.

The rearrangement uses TRBV27 and TRBJ2-3; TRBD1 agrees at 10 bases. Per germline, CDR1 MNHEY and CDR2 SMNVEV (reference sequence). The CDR3 is 15 residues long. V trimming: 7 bases; J trimming: 5 bases; junction bases outside the gene matches: 9. The CDR3 reads CASTPRDRGGDTQYF. Here the CDR3 DNA reads TGTGCCAGCACCCCCCGGGACAGGGGTGGAGATACGCAGTATTTT.

This clone has just one count. This chain uses TRBV25-1 with TRBJ1-4; 7 nucleotides agree with TRBD1. From germline, CDR1 is MGHDK and CDR2 SYGVNS. This CDR3 has 15 residues. The V and J ends lost 0 bases and 6 bases, in that order; junction bases with no gene match: 4. Here the CDR3 DNA reads TGTGCCAGCAGTGAATATAGGGGGCGTGATGAAAAACTGTTTTTT. Its protein is CASSEYRGRDEKLFF.

The J gene is TRBJ1-4, the V gene TRBV10-1; the match to TRBD1 covers 8 bases. This CDR3 region has 16 residues. Germline lookup yields CDR1 WNHNN and CDR2 SYGVQD (reference sequence). After removal of 4 bases from V and 0 bases from J, the junction contained 4 bases not matched to a gene. This CDR3 reads CASSANRGATNEKLFF. The CDR3, as DNA: TGCGCCAGCAGTGCCAACAGGGGGGCAACTAATGAAAAACTGTTTTTT.

The V and J genes are TRBV27 and TRBJ2-7, with 7 positions matching TRBD1. CDR3 length: 15 amino acids. Germline-derived CDR1 and CDR2 are MNHEY and SMNVEV (reference sequence). Trimming at V came to 1 base and at J to 2 bases, leaving 5 bases not matched to a gene. For the CDR3, the DNA is TGTGCCAGCAGTTTATGGGGGACAGCAGCCTACGAGCAGTACTTC. Protein product: CASSLWGTAAYEQYF.

The gene calls are TRBV27 and TRBJ2-4, with TRBD2 matching 8 bases. Germline lookup yields CDR1 MNHEY and CDR2 SMNVEV (reference sequence). J was trimmed by 0 bases and V by 5 bases; bases with no gene match: 0. The CDR3 has 14 amino acids. The CDR3 DNA reads TGTGCCAGCAGTCTAGCGGGAGCCAAAAACATTCAGTACTTC. It is translated as CASSLAGAKNIQYF.

This clone was counted between two and nine times. The rearrangement uses TRBV2 and TRBJ1-2; D is perhaps TRBD1 (6 bases). With 0 bases removed from V and 8 bases from J, the gap between germline ends came to 13 bases. The CDR3 length is 14 residues. In germline, CDR1 is SNHLY, CDR2 FYNNEI. The CDR3 protein is CASSEANRVGGYTF. The CDR3 nucleotides are TGTGCCAGCAGTGAAGCGAACAGGGTAGGAGGCTACACCTTC.

In its sample, this clone was seen a few times. The V and J genes are TRBV10-1 and TRBJ2-7; 10 bases line up with TRBD1. The CDR3 length is 15 residues. Trimming cost V 0 bases and J 7 bases; bases outside gene matches: 6. Germline CDR1 reads WNHNN; CDR2 reads SYGVQD (reference sequence). DNA for the CDR3: TGCGCCAGCAGTGAGTCCCGACAGGGGGCCGGGGAGCAGTACTTC. Protein product: CASSESRQGAGEQYF.

The gene calls are TRBV5-1 and TRBJ2-5, with 7 bases identical to TRBD1. The CDR3 contains 15 residues. V was pared by 0 bases and J by 5 bases, with 7 bases of the junction left unmatched. Germline V lookup: CDR1 SGHRS, CDR2 YFSETQ. CDR3 protein: CASSLEGQKLETQYF. CDR3 nucleotides: TGCGCCAGCAGCTTGGAGGGACAGAAGTTGGAGACCCAGTACTTC.

The chain recombines TRBV30 with TRBJ1-1; perhaps TRBD1 as D (5 bases). CDR1 is GTSNPN, CDR2 SVGIG, per germline (reference sequence). This CDR3 has 15 residues. Trimming removed 3 bases from V and 4 bases from J, with 18 bases in between. The CDR3 loop is CAWRLLGGGGTEAFF. In DNA, the CDR3 is TGTGCCTGGAGGCTACTCGGGGGAGGCGGCACTGAAGCTTTCTTT.